This TCR beta chain stems from a study of T cells in Graves' hyperthyroidism and ophthalmopathy. Regions amplified from RNA transcripts were the TCR beta CDR3 regions. Researchers ran a first-round RT-PCR on the TCR CDR3 using the HTBI primer set. One entry per CDR3 protein results from TCRdb running MiXCR on the multiplex PCR reads. The sample includes about 770,000 distinct CDR3 sequences, around a sixth of them seen just once. The germline V and J ends were trimmed by 1 base and 6 bases, with 10 bases remaining between them. CDR1 is LGHDT, CDR2 YNNKEL, per germline (reference sequence). CDR3 length equals 13 residues. This clonotype was recorded at least ten times.

The TCR was taken from a woman aged 50 to 60 with Graves' hyperthyroidism that later progressed to Graves' ophthalmopathy. The chain links TRBV3-1 to TRBJ2-7; D is perhaps TRBD2 (5 bases). The sequenced sample was blood. The chain's CDR3 is CASSQVKRGEQYF. The DNA of the CDR3 is TGTGCCAGCAGCCAAGTAAAACGGGGCGAGCAGTACTTC.